A selection of T cell receptor beta chains follows, all from one sample in a study of OX40 agonist ivuxolimab in advanced cancers. Produced via immunoSEQ multiplex PCR; TCRdb's table is partial and in-frame only. Here the sample spans over 45,000 clones, about 80% being singletons. The sample consisted of CD4+ or CD8+ T cells sorted from blood, taken in a trial of the OX40 agonist ivuxolimab. Receptors originate from an adult with an advanced solid tumor such as melanoma, head and neck, liver or kidney cancer. The CDR3 runs from the conserved cysteine through the conserved F or W. The order of the fields is J gene, V gene, clone size, D gene, CDR3 DNA, CDR3 protein. D genes are given only for firm matches. Clone size is not always given. Where it is, it says once, few, many or a class for expanded clones.

J gene: TRBJ1-2; V gene: TRBV7-2; clone size: .; D gene: .; CDR3 DNA: TGTGCCAGCAGCTTCGTTAACTATGGCTACACCTTC; CDR3 protein: CASSFVNYGYTF
J gene: TRBJ1-2; V gene: TRBV19; clone size: medium-sized; D gene: .; CDR3 DNA: TGTGCCACCAAGGGGCAGGGGAGCTATGGCTACACCTTC; CDR3 protein: CATKGQGSYGYTF
J gene: TRBJ2-7; V gene: TRBV6-6; clone size: .; D gene: .; CDR3 DNA: TGTGCCAGCAGGGGGGACGGAACCTACGAGCAGTACTTC; CDR3 protein: CASRGDGTYEQYF
J gene: TRBJ2-2; V gene: TRBV7-9; clone size: .; D gene: TRBD1; CDR3 DNA: TGTGCCAGCAGCTTCCCCTCGAGGACAGGCGCGAACACCGGGGAGCTGTTTTTT; CDR3 protein: CASSFPSRTGANTGELFF
J gene: TRBJ1-1; V gene: TRBV28; clone size: .; D gene: .; CDR3 DNA: TGTGCCAGCAGTCCCGGGTACACTGAAGCTTTCTTT; CDR3 protein: CASSPGYTEAFF
J gene: TRBJ1-1; V gene: TRBV11-2; clone size: .; D gene: TRBD1; CDR3 DNA: TGTGCCAGCACCCTTAACACAGGGGGGCTGAACACTGAAGCTTTCTTT; CDR3 protein: CASTLNTGGLNTEAFF
J gene: TRBJ2-4; V gene: TRBV6-1; clone size: .; D gene: TRBD2; CDR3 DNA: TGTGCCAGCAGCCTCGGACTAGAAAACATTCAGTACTTC; CDR3 protein: CASSLGLENIQYF
J gene: TRBJ2-1; V gene: TRBV2; clone size: .; D gene: .; CDR3 DNA: TGTGCCAGCAGCGCCACAGGGTTCGATGAGCAGTTCTTC; CDR3 protein: CASSATGFDEQFF
J gene: TRBJ1-2; V gene: TRBV19; clone size: .; D gene: TRBD1; CDR3 DNA: TGTGCCAGTAGTACCCCGGACAGGAACTATGGCTACACCTTC; CDR3 protein: CASSTPDRNYGYTF
J gene: TRBJ2-3; V gene: TRBV6-1; clone size: .; D gene: TRBD2; CDR3 DNA: TGTGCCAGCAGTGAAGGACTAGCGGAGGCAGATACGCAGTATTTT; CDR3 protein: CASSEGLAEADTQYF
J gene: TRBJ1-6; V gene: TRBV7-3; clone size: .; D gene: TRBD1; CDR3 DNA: TGTGCCAGCAGCTTAAGGGGACAGGTTTATAATTCACCCCTCCACTTT; CDR3 protein: CASSLRGQVYNSPLHF
J gene: TRBJ2-1; V gene: TRBV2; clone size: .; D gene: TRBD2; CDR3 DNA: TGTGCCAGTCTCACCGGACTAGCGGGATTCGGTGAGCAGTTCTTC; CDR3 protein: CASLTGLAGFGEQFF
J gene: TRBJ2-3; V gene: TRBV6-4; clone size: .; D gene: TRBD2; CDR3 DNA: TGTGCCAGCAGTCGGACTAGCCTGGATACGCAGTATTTT; CDR3 protein: CASSRTSLDTQYF
J gene: TRBJ2-2; V gene: TRBV5-1; clone size: once; D gene: TRBD1; CDR3 DNA: TGCGCCAGCAGCCCCAGGACAGGGACAACAAACACCGGGGAGCTGTTTTTT; CDR3 protein: CASSPRTGTTNTGELFF
J gene: TRBJ2-3; V gene: TRBV4-3; clone size: once; D gene: .; CDR3 DNA: TGCGCCAGCAGCCAAGATGACCGGTTCACAGATACGCAGTATTTT; CDR3 protein: CASSQDDRFTDTQYF
J gene: TRBJ1-1; V gene: TRBV4-2; clone size: .; D gene: .; CDR3 DNA: TGTGCCAGCAGCCAAGATAAAGTCCGGGAGAGAGCTTTCTTT; CDR3 protein: CASSQDKVRERAFF
J gene: TRBJ1-1; V gene: TRBV4-2; clone size: medium-sized; D gene: .; CDR3 DNA: TGTGCCAGCAGCCAAGGTAAAGGGATGGACACTGAAGCTTTCTTT; CDR3 protein: CASSQGKGMDTEAFF
J gene: TRBJ1-4; V gene: TRBV27; clone size: .; D gene: .; CDR3 DNA: TGTGCCAGCAGTTTAACGGGGGTTACTGCAACTAATGAAAAACTGTTTTTT; CDR3 protein: CASSLTGVTATNEKLFF
J gene: TRBJ1-5; V gene: TRBV28; clone size: .; D gene: .; CDR3 DNA: TGTGCCAGCAGTTCACTAAGGCCCAATCAGCCCCAGCATTTT; CDR3 protein: CASSSLRPNQPQHF
J gene: TRBJ1-2; V gene: TRBV11-3; clone size: once; D gene: TRBD1; CDR3 DNA: TGTGCCAGCAGCTTAGACAGAGACAGGGGGCGGAAGAGCTATGGCTACACCTTC; CDR3 protein: CASSLDRDRGRKSYGYTF
J gene: TRBJ1-2; V gene: TRBV6-5; clone size: .; D gene: TRBD1; CDR3 DNA: TGTGCCAGCAGTTACTCGAGGACAGGGGGTGGCTATGGCTACACCTTC; CDR3 protein: CASSYSRTGGGYGYTF
J gene: TRBJ2-7; V gene: TRBV5-8; clone size: .; D gene: .; CDR3 DNA: TGTGCCAGCAGCTTGCCAAGAGGGGGTGTCCTCTACGAGCAGTACTTC; CDR3 protein: CASSLPRGGVLYEQYF
J gene: TRBJ2-5; V gene: TRBV30; clone size: .; D gene: TRBD2; CDR3 DNA: TGTGCCTGGAGCGCCGACTTGGCTAGCGGGGCAGGGACCCAGTACTTC; CDR3 protein: CAWSADLASGAGTQYF
J gene: TRBJ1-6; V gene: TRBV7-2; clone size: .; D gene: .; CDR3 DNA: .; CDR3 protein: CASSSAGPSTSPLHF
J gene: TRBJ1-2; V gene: TRBV28; clone size: .; D gene: .; CDR3 DNA: TGTGCCAGCTGGGGGTTACGCTATGGCTACACCTTC; CDR3 protein: CASWGLRYGYTF
J gene: TRBJ2-7; V gene: TRBV6-5; clone size: .; D gene: .; CDR3 DNA: TGTGCCAGCAGTTACTCAACACCCTCCCGGGCCGAGCAGTACTTC; CDR3 protein: CASSYSTPSRAEQYF
J gene: TRBJ1-2; V gene: TRBV5-8; clone size: few; D gene: .; CDR3 DNA: TGTGCCAGCAGCTTGGAATTAACAGCTAACTATGGCTACACCTTC; CDR3 protein: CASSLELTANYGYTF
J gene: TRBJ2-3; V gene: TRBV18; clone size: .; D gene: .; CDR3 DNA: TGTGCCAGCTCACCAATGGCCTCAGATACGCAGTATTTT; CDR3 protein: CASSPMASDTQYF
J gene: TRBJ1-4; V gene: TRBV6-5; clone size: .; D gene: .; CDR3 DNA: TGTGCCAGCAGGTCCGGCACAGAGAGTGAAAAACTGTTTTTT; CDR3 protein: CASRSGTESEKLFF
J gene: TRBJ2-1; V gene: TRBV11-2; clone size: .; D gene: .; CDR3 DNA: TGTGCCAGCAGCTTAGGGCCTAATGGCAATGAGCAGTTCTTC; CDR3 protein: CASSLGPNGNEQFF
J gene: TRBJ2-1; V gene: TRBV10-1; clone size: .; D gene: .; CDR3 DNA: TGCGCCAGTACCCAGGATAGCTCCTACAATGAGCAGTTCTTC; CDR3 protein: CASTQDSSYNEQFF
J gene: TRBJ1-2; V gene: TRBV4-3; clone size: .; D gene: .; CDR3 DNA: TGCGCCAGCAGCCAAGATAAGCAGAACTATGGCTACACCTTC; CDR3 protein: CASSQDKQNYGYTF
J gene: TRBJ1-2; V gene: TRBV15; clone size: once; D gene: .; CDR3 DNA: TGTGCCACCAGCAGAGATGCCCCGGGATTTGGGAATGGCTACACCTTC; CDR3 protein: CATSRDAPGFGNGYTF
J gene: TRBJ1-3; V gene: TRBV18; clone size: .; D gene: TRBD1; CDR3 DNA: TGTGCCAGCTCCGCCGGGACAGCCAATGCCCACGGAAACACCATATATTTT; CDR3 protein: CASSAGTANAHGNTIYF
J gene: TRBJ2-2; V gene: TRBV6-1; clone size: .; D gene: .; CDR3 DNA: TGTGCCACCCAAGCCGGGGAGCTGTTTTTT; CDR3 protein: CATQAGELFF
J gene: TRBJ2-6; V gene: TRBV5-6; clone size: .; D gene: .; CDR3 DNA: TGTGCCAGCACCAAGCTTGGCACAGGGCGGATTGGGGCCAACGTCCTGACTTTC; CDR3 protein: CASTKLGTGRIGANVLTF
J gene: TRBJ1-4; V gene: TRBV4-3; clone size: .; D gene: .; CDR3 DNA: TGCGCCAGCAGCCAAGATCGAGGAGGGACCCACGGAAATGAAAAACTGTTTTTT; CDR3 protein: CASSQDRGGTHGNEKLFF
J gene: TRBJ2-6; V gene: TRBV19; clone size: .; D gene: .; CDR3 DNA: TGTGCCAGCTTAACCTCTGGGGCCAACGTCCTGACTTTC; CDR3 protein: CASLTSGANVLTF
J gene: TRBJ1-1; V gene: TRBV7-2; clone size: .; D gene: .; CDR3 DNA: TGTGCCAGCAGCTCCGGAAACGCGAACACTGAAGCTTTCTTT; CDR3 protein: CASSSGNANTEAFF
J gene: TRBJ1-2; V gene: TRBV7-2; clone size: .; D gene: .; CDR3 DNA: TGTGCCAGCCGGGAGGAGGGAAACTATGGCTACACCTTC; CDR3 protein: CASREEGNYGYTF